These 31 T cell receptor beta chains were sequenced from one sample in a study of T cells after yellow fever vaccination. Each CDR3 protein gets one entry after TCRdb re-called the 5' RACE reads with MiXCR. This sample carries about 58,000 distinct CDR3 sequences, around 6.5% of them seen once, and the ten largest clones take around 44%. Sequencing used CD8+ T cells sorted from PBMCs, obtained on the day of the first yellow fever vaccination. The receptors were sampled from a man aged 18 to 35 who received the YFV17D yellow fever vaccine.

In this sample, this clonotype turned up many times. This chain joins TRBV4-1 and TRBJ1-2; 9 bases map to TRBD1. CDR1 is MGHRA, CDR2 YSYEKL, per germline. With 4 bases clipped from V and 4 bases from J, the junction kept 19 bases outside the gene matches. This CDR3 is built from 19 residues. The CDR3 DNA is TGCGCCAGCAGCCGGCCGAGGTGGAAGTACAGGGGGCGCACCTATGGCTACACCTTC. Residues: CASSRPRWKYRGRTYGYTF.

This clonotype was recorded at least ten times. This chain uses TRBV11-1 with TRBJ1-1; no firm D call. Trimming pared 5 bases from V and 6 bases from J, leaving 16 bases between. Germline CDR1 reads SGHAT; CDR2 reads FQDESV (reference sequence). The CDR3 totals 14 residues. CDR3 nucleotides: TGTGCCAGCAGCAGGGCGGGATCACGGTCTGAAGCTTTCTTT. Its translation: CASSRAGSRSEAFF.

This clonotype was seen at least ten times. The rearrangement uses TRBV6-2 or TRBV6-3 and TRBJ1-2; D may be TRBD1 (5 bases). Germline values: CDR1 MNHEY, CDR2 SVGEGT. V was trimmed by 3 bases and J by 4 bases, leaving 21 bases between them. This CDR3 contains 17 residues. The CDR3 protein is CASSYPVGPGGRYGYTF. DNA of the CDR3: TGTGCCAGCAGTTATCCCGTAGGCCCGGGGGGACGCTATGGCTACACCTTC.

This clonotype has only a few counts. The chain uses TRBV5-1 and TRBJ2-1; D not certain. The CDR3 consists of 15 residues. Germline assignment: CDR1 SGHRS and CDR2 YFSETQ. The V end lost 4 bases, the J end lost 8 bases, and 19 bases lay between the germline ends. The CDR3 DNA reads as TGCGCCAGCAGCCGAGAGAATACCGGAGCCTATGAGCAGTTCTTC. It yields the protein CASSRENTGAYEQFF.

This clonotype was counted at least ten times. The V and J genes are TRBV29-1 and TRBJ2-3; 13 bases match TRBD2. The ends lost 6 bases at V and 4 bases at J; junction bases unmatched: 7. The CDR3 consists of 15 residues. Germline loops: CDR1 SQVTM, CDR2 ANQGSEA. The CDR3 DNA is TGCAGCGTCGCCCATACTAGCGGGGGGGCAGATACGCAGTATTTT. Encoded protein: CSVAHTSGGADTQYF.

V and J are TRBV12-3 or TRBV12-4 and TRBJ1-2, with D possibly being TRBD1 (5 bases). This CDR3 spans 14 amino acids. Trimming left V 6 bases short and J 10 bases short, with 21 bases between. For the CDR3, the DNA is TGTGCCAGCAGCTCCGGACACCTACAAAGGGACTACACCTTC. Protein sequence: CASSSGHLQRDYTF.

This clonotype showed up many times. The chain recombines TRBV4-2 with TRBJ2-7, with 7 bases identical to TRBD1. The CDR3 has 14 amino acids. Germline CDR1 reads LGHNA; CDR2 reads YNFKEQ. V lost 1 base and J lost 3; bases outside the gene matches: 3. Here the CDR3 DNA reads TGTGCCAGCAGCCAAGTCACAGGGGTCTACGAGCAGTACTTC. Encoded protein: CASSQVTGVYEQYF.

This clonotype was counted at least ten times. The V gene is TRBV29-1, the J gene TRBJ2-5, with D hard to call. Trimming left V 6 bases short and J 0 bases short, with 5 bases between. Per the germline V gene, CDR1 is SQVTM and CDR2 is ANQGSEA. The CDR3 covers 11 residues. The chain's CDR3 is CSVRYQETQYF. In DNA form, the CDR3 reads TGCAGCGTCAGGTACCAAGAGACCCAGTACTTC.

The chain joins TRBV12-3 or TRBV12-4 to TRBJ2-7, with TRBD2 identical over 13 bases. The CDR3 sequence is 14 residues long. In DNA, the CDR3 is TGTGCCAGCAGTTTGGGACTAGCGGGGTACGAGCAGTGCGTC. Translation gives CASSLGLAGYEQCV.

This clonotype was observed a handful of times. The J gene is TRBJ2-2, the V gene TRBV11-3, with no clear D. The CDR3 runs to 16 residues. Germline values: CDR1 SGHNT, CDR2 YENEEA. Trimming removed 1 base at V and 5 bases at J, with 14 bases between. CDR3 DNA: TGTGCCAGCAGCTTAGGAGCAGGCAAGACAACCGGGGAGCTGTTTTTT. It yields the protein CASSLGAGKTTGELFF.

V is TRBV27 and J is TRBJ2-1; 11 positions agree with TRBD1. Trimming removed 2 bases from V and 8 bases from J; junction bases left unmatched: 2. CDR1 is MNHEY, CDR2 SMNVEV, per germline (reference sequence). The CDR3 runs 14 residues. The CDR3 sequence: CASSLGTGGDEQFF. CDR3 bases: TGTGCCAGCAGTTTAGGGACAGGGGGTGATGAGCAGTTCTTC.

Turning to this clonotype: A much bigger clone sits one base away, suggesting this may be a read error. V usage is TRBV27 and J usage is TRBJ2-5; 7 bases match TRBD2. CDR3 size: 12 residues. The V gene's germline CDR1 is MNHEY and CDR2 SMNVEV (reference sequence). This CDR3 reads CSSWRGQETQYF. CDR3 sequence (DNA): TGTTCCAGCTGGCGGGGGCAAGAGACCCAGTACTTC.

The V gene is TRBV11-2, the J gene TRBJ2-7; D not resolved. The V end lost 5 bases, the J end lost 2 bases, and 7 bases lay between the germline ends. The length of the CDR3 is 12 residues. Germline V lookup: CDR1 SGHAT, CDR2 FQNNGV. In DNA, the CDR3 is TGTGCCAGCAGCCGCTGGACCTACGAGCAGTACTTC. Amino acid sequence: CASSRWTYEQYF.

This clonotype was picked up a small number of times. The chain has TRBV6-2 or TRBV6-3 and TRBJ1-4; D uncertain. V lost 10 bases and J 5 bases, leaving 14 bases between the germline ends. Germline assignment: CDR1 MNHEY and CDR2 SVGEGT. The CDR3 totals 13 residues. The CDR3 coding sequence is TGTGCCACCGGCGGATCGGGGAATGAAAAACTGTTTTTT. This codes for CATGGSGNEKLFF.

For the CDR3, the DNA is TGTGCCAGCAGTTTAGTAGGGGGTACGACCTCTTTCTTT. Translation: CASSLVGGTTSFF. V and J are TRBV25-1 and TRBJ1-1, with D perhaps TRBD1 (6 bases). Germline assignment: CDR1 MGHDK and CDR2 SYGVNS. The length of the CDR3 is 13 residues. V gave up 5 bases and J gave up 12 bases, with 19 bases separating them.

The rearrangement joins TRBV6-5 to TRBJ1-4; no reliable D call. Germline V gene lookup returns CDR1 MNHEY and CDR2 SVGAGI. The CDR3 covers 16 residues. Trimming stripped 0 bases from V and 3 bases from J, with 11 bases between. For the CDR3, the DNA is TGTGCCAGCAGTTACTCCGGGGTAGGAGCTAATGAAAAACTGTTTTTT. This encodes CASSYSGVGANEKLFF.

In its sample, this clonotype was seen a few times. The chain recombines TRBV15 with TRBJ1-1; no reliable D call. The ends were cut back, 5 bases at V and 3 bases at J, with 16 bases in the middle. From germline, CDR1 is LNHNV and CDR2 YYDKDF (reference sequence). The CDR3 is 15 residues long. CDR3 nucleotide sequence: TGTGCCACCAGCGGGGAATTGAGCAGCTACACTGAAGCTTTCTTT. Encoded protein: CATSGELSSYTEAFF.

In its sample, this clonotype was seen a few times. The J gene is TRBJ2-7, the V gene TRBV3-1, with D perhaps given as TRBD1 or TRBD2 (5 bases each). The V and J ends lost 0 bases and 5 bases respectively, with 17 bases between them. Germline V lookup: CDR1 LGHDT, CDR2 YNNKEL (reference sequence). There are 16 residues in the CDR3. CDR3: CASSQDPPPGPHEQYF. CDR3 sequence (DNA): TGTGCCAGCAGCCAAGATCCCCCCCCGGGGCCCCACGAGCAGTACTTC.

The sample holds many counts of this clonotype. The J gene is TRBJ2-1, the V gene TRBV6-1; D ambiguous. The CDR3 has 14 residues. The germline V and J ends were trimmed by 11 bases and 2 bases, with 16 bases remaining between them. The germline V gene encodes CDR1 MNHNS and CDR2 SASEGT. The CDR3: CALSSPPAYNEQFF. The CDR3 DNA reads TGTGCCCTGAGTTCCCCCCCGGCCTACAATGAGCAGTTCTTC.

The chain links TRBV5-1 to TRBJ1-2; D unresolved. From germline, CDR1 is SGHRS and CDR2 YFSETQ. V was clipped by 4 bases and J by 7 bases, with 17 bases between them. CDR3 length: 14 amino acids. The CDR3 protein is CASSPILVRGGYTF. In DNA form, the CDR3 reads TGCGCCAGCAGCCCAATCCTGGTACGGGGTGGCTACACCTTC.

This clonotype was counted between two and nine times. V gene TRBV7-9 combines with J gene TRBJ2-6; D ambiguous. V was shortened by 1 base and J by 2 bases, with 6 bases between the two germline ends. Germline values: CDR1 SEHNR, CDR2 FQNEAQ (reference sequence). This CDR3 is 15 amino acids long. The CDR3 sequence is CASSLDWAGANVLTF. In DNA form, the CDR3 reads TGTGCCAGCAGCTTAGACTGGGCTGGGGCCAACGTCCTGACTTTC.

The chain carries TRBV15 and TRBJ2-1, with D perhaps TRBD1 (6 bases). V lost 3 bases and J 8 bases, leaving 8 bases between the germline ends. Germline V CDR1 and CDR2: LNHNV, YYDKDF (reference sequence). This CDR3 is 12 amino acids long. The CDR3 bases are TGTGCCACCAGCAGTACAGGGTATGAGCAGTTCTTC. It encodes CATSSTGYEQFF.

This clonotype was recorded once. The chain joins TRBV9 to TRBJ2-5; 8 bases line up with TRBD1. V trimming: 4 bases; J trimming: 2 bases; junction bases outside the gene matches: 7. The CDR3 spans 15 residues. Germline values: CDR1 SGDLS, CDR2 YYNGEE. The CDR3 protein is CASSPRDRLQETQYF. The CDR3 bases are TGTGCCAGCAGCCCCAGGGACAGGTTGCAAGAGACCCAGTACTTC.

This clonotype has a count of ten or more. V is TRBV10-3 and J is TRBJ2-7; perhaps TRBD1 as D (6 bases). The CDR3 spans 14 residues. Germline V gene sequence: CDR1 ENHRY, CDR2 SYGVKD. V was trimmed by 4 bases and J by 1 base, leaving 11 bases between them. The CDR3 bases are TGTGCCATCAGTGGCCGGGACATATCCTACGAGCAGTACTTC. Translated, it gives CAISGRDISYEQYF.

This clonotype is labeled as medium-sized. This chain uses TRBV7-3 with TRBJ1-1, with 7 bases matching TRBD1. Trimming cost V 4 bases and J 6 bases; bases outside gene matches: 5. Germline assignment: CDR1 SGHTA and CDR2 FQGTGA. The CDR3 is 13 residues long. CDR3 sequence (DNA): TGTGCCAGCAGCTGGTACAGGGGATCTGAAGCTTTCTTT. Amino acids: CASSWYRGSEAFF.

This clonotype was observed at least ten times. The chain links TRBV6-2 or TRBV6-3 to TRBJ2-1, with D possibly TRBD1 on 5 matching bases. V was trimmed by 2 bases and J by 3 bases, leaving 5 bases between them. There are 13 residues in the CDR3. CDR1 is MNHEY, CDR2 SVGEGT, per germline. CDR3 in amino acids: CASSYDSYNEQFF. The CDR3 nucleotides are TGTGCCAGCAGTTACGACAGCTACAATGAGCAGTTCTTC.

The chain links TRBV4-1 to TRBJ2-1; 7 nucleotides line up with TRBD2. V was clipped by 0 bases and J by 4 bases; unmatched bases: 3. The germline gives CDR1 MGHRA, CDR2 YSYEKL. The CDR3 consists of 15 residues. CDR3 nucleotide sequence: TGCGCCAGCAGCCAAGAGACGGGGGGTTACAATGAGCAGTTCTTC. Protein sequence: CASSQETGGYNEQFF.

Only a few counts were recorded for this clonotype. The chain combines TRBV20-1 with TRBJ1-5; D gene unclear. V was cut by 5 bases and J by 0 bases, with 14 bases left in between. Germline values: CDR1 DFQATT, CDR2 SNEGSKA (reference sequence). The CDR3 consists of 15 residues. As DNA, the CDR3 is TGCAGTGCTCTGGAGTGGGGTTATAGCAATCAGCCCCAGCATTTT. Translation: CSALEWGYSNQPQHF.

This clonotype was observed many times. The chain is built from TRBV4-2 and TRBJ1-1; maybe TRBD1 (5 bases). Trimming took 2 bases from V and 0 from J, leaving 10 bases between them. The CDR3 sequence is 15 residues long. Germline V gene lookup returns CDR1 LGHNA and CDR2 YNFKEQ. Written as DNA, the CDR3 is TGTGCCAGCAGCCAACTACAGGCTATGAACACTGAAGCTTTCTTT. Encoded protein: CASSQLQAMNTEAFF.

This clonotype has ten or more counts. The chain couples TRBV18 to TRBJ2-7; 7 nucleotides line up with TRBD1. Trimming removed 0 bases from V and 2 bases from J; junction bases left unmatched: 4. This CDR3 is 15 amino acids long. The germline V gene has CDR1 KGHSH and CDR2 LQKENI. CDR3 loop: CASSPPGDRAYEQYF. The CDR3 DNA follows: TGTGCCAGCTCACCACCGGGGGACAGAGCCTACGAGCAGTACTTC.

This clonotype was observed many times. The gene calls are TRBV6-2 or TRBV6-3 and TRBJ2-2, with 11 bases aligning to TRBD2. Germline values: CDR1 MNHEY, CDR2 SVGEGT. The V segment lost 6 bases and the J segment 3 bases; nucleotides outside the gene matches: 0. The CDR3 is made up of 14 amino acids. The CDR3 bases are TGTGCCAGCAGGGGACTAGCGGACACCGGGGAGCTGTTTTTT. This gives the protein CASRGLADTGELFF.